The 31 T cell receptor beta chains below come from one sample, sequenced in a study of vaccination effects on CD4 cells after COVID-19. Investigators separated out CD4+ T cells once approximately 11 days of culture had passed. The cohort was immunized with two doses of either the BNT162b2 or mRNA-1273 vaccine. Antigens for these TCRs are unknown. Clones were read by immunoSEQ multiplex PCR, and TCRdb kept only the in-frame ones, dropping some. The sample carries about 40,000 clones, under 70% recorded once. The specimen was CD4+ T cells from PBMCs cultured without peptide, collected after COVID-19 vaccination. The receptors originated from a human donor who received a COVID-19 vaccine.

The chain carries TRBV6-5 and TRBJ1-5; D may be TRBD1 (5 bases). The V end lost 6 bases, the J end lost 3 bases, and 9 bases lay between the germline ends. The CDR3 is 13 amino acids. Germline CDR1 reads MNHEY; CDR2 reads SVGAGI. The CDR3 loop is CASRLTANQPQHF. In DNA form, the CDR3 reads TGTGCCAGCAGACTGACAGCCAATCAGCCCCAGCATTTT.

The CDR3 loop is CASNRQGLGYTF. CDR3 bases: TGTGCCAGCAACAGACAGGGGCTTGGCTACACCTTC. This sequence joins TRBV6-6 and TRBJ1-2; 8 nucleotides agree with TRBD1. In germline, CDR1 is MNHNY, CDR2 SVGAGI (reference sequence). This CDR3 region has 12 residues. Trimming at V came to 7 bases and at J to 7 bases, leaving 5 bases not matched to a gene.

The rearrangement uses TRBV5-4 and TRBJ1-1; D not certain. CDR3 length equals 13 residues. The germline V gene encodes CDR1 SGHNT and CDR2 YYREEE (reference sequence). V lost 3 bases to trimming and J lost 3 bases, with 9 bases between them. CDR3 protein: CASSSPQDTEAFF. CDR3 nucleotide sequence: TGTGCCAGCAGCTCGCCCCAAGACACTGAAGCTTTCTTT.

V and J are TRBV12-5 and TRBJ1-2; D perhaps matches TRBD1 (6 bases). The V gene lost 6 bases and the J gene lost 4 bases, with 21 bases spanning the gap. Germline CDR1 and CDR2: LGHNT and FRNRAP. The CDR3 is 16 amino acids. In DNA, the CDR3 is TGTGCTAGTGGGCCCGCGGGGGGCCCAACAGGCTATGGCTACACCTTC. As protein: CASGPAGGPTGYGYTF.

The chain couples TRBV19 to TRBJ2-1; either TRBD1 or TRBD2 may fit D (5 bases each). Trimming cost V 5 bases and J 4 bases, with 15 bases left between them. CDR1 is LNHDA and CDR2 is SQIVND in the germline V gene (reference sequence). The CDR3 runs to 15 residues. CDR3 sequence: CASSWDGKPYNEQFF. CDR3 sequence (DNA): TGTGCCAGTAGTTGGGACGGCAAGCCTTACAATGAGCAGTTCTTC.

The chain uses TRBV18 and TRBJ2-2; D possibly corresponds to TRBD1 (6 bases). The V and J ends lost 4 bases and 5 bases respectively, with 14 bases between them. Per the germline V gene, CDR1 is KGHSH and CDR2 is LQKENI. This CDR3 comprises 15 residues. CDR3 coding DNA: TGTGCCAGCTCACAATCCAGGGGTGGAACCGGGGAGCTGTTTTTT. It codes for CASSQSRGGTGELFF.

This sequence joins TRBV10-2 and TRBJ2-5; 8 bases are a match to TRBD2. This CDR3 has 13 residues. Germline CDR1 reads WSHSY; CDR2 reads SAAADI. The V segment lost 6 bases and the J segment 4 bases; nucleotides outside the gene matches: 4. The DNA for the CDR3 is TGCGCCAGCAGCGGGGGGGCCGTAGAGACCCAGTACTTC. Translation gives CASSGGAVETQYF.

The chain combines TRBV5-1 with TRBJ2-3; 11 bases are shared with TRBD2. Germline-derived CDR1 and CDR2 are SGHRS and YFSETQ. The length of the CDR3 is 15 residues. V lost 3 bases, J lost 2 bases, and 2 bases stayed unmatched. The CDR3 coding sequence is TGCGCCAGCAGCTCGGGACTAGCGGCCACAGATACGCAGTATTTT. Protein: CASSSGLAATDTQYF.

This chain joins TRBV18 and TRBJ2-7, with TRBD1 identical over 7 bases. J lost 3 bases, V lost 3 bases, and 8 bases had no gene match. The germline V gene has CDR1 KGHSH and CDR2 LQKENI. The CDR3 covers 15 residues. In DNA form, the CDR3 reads TGTGCCAGCTCACCCGGCCAGGGGGTAAACTACGAGCAGTACTTC. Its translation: CASSPGQGVNYEQYF.

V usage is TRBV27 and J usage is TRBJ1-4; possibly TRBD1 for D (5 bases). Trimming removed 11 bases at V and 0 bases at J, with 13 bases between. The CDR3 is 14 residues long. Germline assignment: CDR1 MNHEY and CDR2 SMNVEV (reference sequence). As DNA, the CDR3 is TGTGCCTCCCAAGGGGCAGCAACTAATGAAAAACTGTTTTTT. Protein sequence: CASQGAATNEKLFF.

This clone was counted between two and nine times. CDR3: CASSLNRVEQYF. DNA for the CDR3: TGCGCCAGCAGCCTAAACAGGGTCGAGCAGTACTTC. The V and J genes are TRBV4-1 and TRBJ2-7; possibly TRBD1 for D (6 bases). The CDR3 is made up of 12 amino acids. CDR1 and CDR2 from the germline V gene are MGHRA and YSYEKL. The V end lost 4 bases, the J end lost 6 bases, and 10 bases lay between the germline ends.

CDR3 loop: CAIRQGGSYEQYF. For the CDR3, the DNA is TGTGCCATCAGACAGGGGGGCTCCTACGAGCAGTACTTC. The genes are TRBV10-3 and TRBJ2-7; TRBD1 agrees at 8 bases. The junction had 1 base not matched to a gene; V was cut back by 6 bases and J by 0 bases. CDR1 and CDR2 (germline): ENHRY, SYGVKD. The CDR3 has 13 amino acids.

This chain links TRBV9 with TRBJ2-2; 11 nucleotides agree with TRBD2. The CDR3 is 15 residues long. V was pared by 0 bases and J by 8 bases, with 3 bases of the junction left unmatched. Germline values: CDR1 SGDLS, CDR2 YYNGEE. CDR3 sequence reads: CASSVGLAGKGELFF. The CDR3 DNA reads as TGTGCCAGCAGCGTAGGACTAGCGGGAAAAGGGGAGCTGTTTTTT. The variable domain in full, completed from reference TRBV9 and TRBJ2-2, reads DSGVTQTPKHLITATGQRVTLRCSPRSGDLSVYWYQQSLDQGLQFLIQYYNGEERAKGNILERFSAQQFPDLHSELNLSSLELGDSALYFCASSVGLAGKGELFFGEGSRLTVL.

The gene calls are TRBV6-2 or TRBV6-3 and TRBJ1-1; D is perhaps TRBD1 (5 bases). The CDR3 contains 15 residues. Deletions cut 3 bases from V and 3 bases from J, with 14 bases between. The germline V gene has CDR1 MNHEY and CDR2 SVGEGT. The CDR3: CASSYMEGFYTEAFF. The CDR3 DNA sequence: TGTGCCAGCAGTTATATGGAGGGGTTTTACACTGAAGCTTTCTTT.

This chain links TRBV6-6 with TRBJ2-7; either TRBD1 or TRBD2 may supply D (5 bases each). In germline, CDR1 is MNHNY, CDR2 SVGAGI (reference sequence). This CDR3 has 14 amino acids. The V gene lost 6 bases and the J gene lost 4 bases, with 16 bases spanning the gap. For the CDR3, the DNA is TGTGCCAGCAGAAAAGGAGGACAAGGGTACGAGCAGTACTTC. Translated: CASRKGGQGYEQYF.

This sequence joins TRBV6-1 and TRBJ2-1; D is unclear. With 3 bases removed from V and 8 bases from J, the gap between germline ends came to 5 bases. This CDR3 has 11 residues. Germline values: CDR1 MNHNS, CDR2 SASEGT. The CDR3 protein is CASSEFDEQFF. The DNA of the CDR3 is TGTGCCAGCAGTGAGTTCGATGAGCAGTTCTTC.

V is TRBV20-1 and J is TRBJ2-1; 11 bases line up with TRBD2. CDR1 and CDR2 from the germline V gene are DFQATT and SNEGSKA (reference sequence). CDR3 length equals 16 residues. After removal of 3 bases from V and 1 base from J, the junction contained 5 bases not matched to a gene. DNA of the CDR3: TGCAGTGCTAGTAGTCTAGCGGGAGGATCCTACAATGAGCAGTTCTTC. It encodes CSASSLAGGSYNEQFF.

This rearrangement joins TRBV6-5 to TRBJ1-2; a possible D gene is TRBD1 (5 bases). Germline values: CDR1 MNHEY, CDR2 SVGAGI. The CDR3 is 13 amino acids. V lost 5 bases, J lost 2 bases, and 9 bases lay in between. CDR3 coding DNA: TGTGCCAGCAGTACCGGGACGAACTATGGCTACACCTTC. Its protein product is CASSTGTNYGYTF.

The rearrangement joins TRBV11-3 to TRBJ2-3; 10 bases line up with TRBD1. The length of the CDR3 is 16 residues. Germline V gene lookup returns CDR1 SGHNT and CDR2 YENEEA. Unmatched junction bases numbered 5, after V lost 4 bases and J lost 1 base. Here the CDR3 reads CASSSTGGRGTDTQYF. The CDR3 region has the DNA TGTGCCAGCAGCTCGACAGGGGGCCGAGGCACAGATACGCAGTATTTT.

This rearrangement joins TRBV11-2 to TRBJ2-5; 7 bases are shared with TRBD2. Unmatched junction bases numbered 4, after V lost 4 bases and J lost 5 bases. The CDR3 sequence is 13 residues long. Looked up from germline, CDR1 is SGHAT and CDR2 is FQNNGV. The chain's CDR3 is CASSSRGVETQYF. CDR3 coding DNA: TGTGCCAGCAGCTCCCGGGGGGTGGAGACCCAGTACTTC.

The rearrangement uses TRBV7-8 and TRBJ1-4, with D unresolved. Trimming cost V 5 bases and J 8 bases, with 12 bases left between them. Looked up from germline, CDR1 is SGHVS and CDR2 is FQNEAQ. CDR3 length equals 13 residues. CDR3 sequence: CASSSGLPEKLFF. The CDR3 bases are TGTGCCAGCAGCAGCGGACTGCCCGAAAAACTGTTTTTT.

This CDR3 reads CASRGYHSNQPQHF. The CDR3 DNA reads TGTGCCAGCAGGGGCTACCATAGCAATCAGCCCCAGCATTTT. The rearrangement joins TRBV7-2 to TRBJ1-5; D is ambiguous. The CDR3 is made up of 14 amino acids. Trimming removed 6 bases at V and 0 bases at J, with 9 bases between. Germline V CDR1 and CDR2: SGHTA, FQGNSA.

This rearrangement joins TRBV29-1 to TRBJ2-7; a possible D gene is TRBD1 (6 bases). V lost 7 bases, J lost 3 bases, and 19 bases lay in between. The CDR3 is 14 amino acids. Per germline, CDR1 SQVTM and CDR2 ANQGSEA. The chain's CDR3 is CSGGWGQPNYEQYF. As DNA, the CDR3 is TGCAGCGGGGGTTGGGGGCAGCCCAACTACGAGCAGTACTTC.

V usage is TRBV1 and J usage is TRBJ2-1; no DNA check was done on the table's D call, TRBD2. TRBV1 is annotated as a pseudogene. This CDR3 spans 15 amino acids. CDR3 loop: CTSSQDSGDDNEQFF. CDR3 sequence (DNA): TGCACCAGCAGCCAAGATTCGGGGGACGACAATGAGCAGTTCTTC.

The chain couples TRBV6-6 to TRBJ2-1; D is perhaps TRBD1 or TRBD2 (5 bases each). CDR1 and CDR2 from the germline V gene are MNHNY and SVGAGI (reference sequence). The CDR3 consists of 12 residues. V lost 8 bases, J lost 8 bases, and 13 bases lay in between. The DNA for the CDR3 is TGTGCCAGCTCGAGGGGTTTCGATGAGCAGTTCTTC. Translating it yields CASSRGFDEQFF.

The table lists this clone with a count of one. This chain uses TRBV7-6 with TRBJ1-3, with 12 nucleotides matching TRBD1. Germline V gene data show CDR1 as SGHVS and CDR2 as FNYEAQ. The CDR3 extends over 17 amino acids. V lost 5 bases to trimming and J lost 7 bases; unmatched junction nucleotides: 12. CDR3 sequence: CASSPRYRDRGRNTIYF. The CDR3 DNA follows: TGTGCCAGCAGCCCACGTTACCGGGACAGGGGGCGGAACACCATATATTTT.

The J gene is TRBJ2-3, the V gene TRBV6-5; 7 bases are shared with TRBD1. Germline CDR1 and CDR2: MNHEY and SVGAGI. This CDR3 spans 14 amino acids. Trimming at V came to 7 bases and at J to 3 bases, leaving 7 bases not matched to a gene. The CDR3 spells CASNSAGGTDTQYF. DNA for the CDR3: TGTGCCAGCAACTCGGCAGGGGGTACAGATACGCAGTATTTT.

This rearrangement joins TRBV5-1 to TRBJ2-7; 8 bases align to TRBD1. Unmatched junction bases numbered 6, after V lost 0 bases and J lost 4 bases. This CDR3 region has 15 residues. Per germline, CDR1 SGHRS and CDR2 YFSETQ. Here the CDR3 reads CASSLAGQGLYEQYF. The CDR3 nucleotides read TGCGCCAGCAGCTTGGCTGGACAGGGACTGTACGAGCAGTACTTC.

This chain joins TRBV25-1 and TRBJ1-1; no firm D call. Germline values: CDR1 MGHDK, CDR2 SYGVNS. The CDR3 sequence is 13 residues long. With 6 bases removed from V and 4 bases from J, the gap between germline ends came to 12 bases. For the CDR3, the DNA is TGTGCCAGCAGATACACCGCTCTCACTGAAGCTTTCTTT. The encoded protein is CASRYTALTEAFF.

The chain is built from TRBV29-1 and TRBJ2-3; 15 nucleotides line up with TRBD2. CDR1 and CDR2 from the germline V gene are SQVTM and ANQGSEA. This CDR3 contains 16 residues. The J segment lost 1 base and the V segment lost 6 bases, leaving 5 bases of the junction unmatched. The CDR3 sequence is CSVRGLAGGRTDTQYF. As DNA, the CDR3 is TGCAGCGTCCGAGGACTAGCGGGGGGGCGCACAGATACGCAGTATTTT.

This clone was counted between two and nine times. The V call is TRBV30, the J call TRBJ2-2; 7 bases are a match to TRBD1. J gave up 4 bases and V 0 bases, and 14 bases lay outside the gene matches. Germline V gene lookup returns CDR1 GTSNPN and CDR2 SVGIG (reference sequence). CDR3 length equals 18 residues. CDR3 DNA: TGTGCCTGGAGTGTACTAAGCTTCGGGACAGTACTCACCGGGGAGCTGTTTTTT. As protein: CAWSVLSFGTVLTGELFF.